The T cell receptor beta chain under discussion was sequenced for a study of response to subunit inactivated influenza vaccine. The study, taken as a whole, reports: Authors suggested that a seasonal influenza vaccination recruits few new T cells each time.

In the case of this clonotype: Its antigen is still unknown.

Germline-derived CDR1 and CDR2 are SGHTA and FQGNSA. V trimming: 5 bases; J trimming: 3 bases; junction bases outside the gene matches: 10. The CDR3 has 16 residues. In TCRdb, the RT-PCR reads were re-called with MiXCR into one record per CDR3 protein. The sample lists about 650,000 distinct CDR3 sequences, around 16% occurring once. The chain combines TRBV7-2 with TRBJ2-5, with 9 bases that match TRBD1. The source is a man aged 50 to 59 who received an inactivated influenza vaccine. The sequences come from PBMCs from blood, collected 11 to 12 days after vaccination. CDR3 sequence (DNA): TGTGCCAGCAGCCCCCCGGGGACAGGGCGGAAAGAGACCCAGTACTTC. Its protein is CASSPPGTGRKETQYF.